One sample yielded the 21 T cell receptor beta chains listed below, sequenced in a study of a mutant IDH1 vaccine in newly diagnosed glioma. Produced via immunoSEQ multiplex PCR; TCRdb's table is partial and in-frame only. The data show around 52,000 clones, roughly 73% seen once. For these receptors, no antigen is known. Time point noted: week 5, during vaccination. Vaccination comprised doses that each held 300 ug of mutant IDH1 20-mer peptide, plus topical imiquimod. The sequenced sample was PBMCs, obtained from a glioma patient whose treatment included an IDH1 peptide vaccine. The receptors were gathered from a woman aged 40 to 50 with glioma.

The rearrangement uses TRBV30 and TRBJ2-7, with D possibly TRBD2 on 6 matching bases. The germline V gene encodes CDR1 GTSNPN and CDR2 SVGIG (reference sequence). Trimming took off 3 bases at V and 1 base at J, with 16 bases between the two ends. The CDR3 runs to 15 residues. The CDR3: CAWRGRGTGSYEQYF. The CDR3 DNA sequence: TGTGCCTGGAGGGGGCGGGGTACTGGGTCCTACGAGCAGTACTTC. The complete variable domain, with remaining parts taken from reference TRBV30 and TRBJ2-7, reads SQTIHQWPATLVQPVGSPLSLECTVEGTSNPNLYWYRQAAGRGLQLLFYSVGIGQISSEVPQNLSASRPQDRQFILSSKKLLLSDSGFYLCAWRGRGTGSYEQYFGPGTRLTVT.

This clone has just a few counts. The rearrangement joins TRBV4-1 to TRBJ1-1, with 9 positions matching TRBD1. Germline V gene data show CDR1 as MGHRA and CDR2 as YSYEKL. There are 14 residues in the CDR3. Losses at the gene ends were 5 bases for V and 4 bases for J; bases not matched to a gene: 5. The CDR3 DNA is TGCGCCAGCAGCAAGACAGGGGGAAGCACTGAAGCTTTCTTT. Translating it yields CASSKTGGSTEAFF.

The chain links TRBV4-1 to TRBJ2-5; D unresolved. Germline loops: CDR1 MGHRA, CDR2 YSYEKL. The CDR3 loop spans 13 amino acids. V lost 1 base and J lost 6, with 9 bases in between. The CDR3 DNA reads TGCGCCAGCAGCCAAGGGGTTGAACAGACCCAGTACTTC. It encodes CASSQGVEQTQYF.

The rearrangement joins TRBV5-1 to TRBJ2-6, with D possibly TRBD1 on 6 matching bases. The ends were cut back, 0 bases at V and 0 bases at J, with 13 bases in the middle. The germline CDR1 and CDR2 sequences are SGHRS and YFSETQ. This CDR3 contains 18 residues. DNA of the CDR3: TGCGCCAGCAGCTTGGTTACAGGGCCCCACTCTGGGGCCAACGTCCTGACTTTC. Amino acids: CASSLVTGPHSGANVLTF. Full variable domain (outside the CDR3, taken from reference TRBV5-1 and TRBJ2-6): KAGVTQTPRYLIKTRGQQVTLSCSPISGHRSVSWYQQTPGQGLQFLFEYFSETQRNKGNFPGRFSGRQFSNSRSEMNVSTLELGDSALYLCASSLVTGPHSGANVLTFGAGSRLTVL.

This chain joins TRBV5-1 and TRBJ1-4; a weak D match, TRBD1 (6 bases). The CDR3 runs to 14 residues. The ends were cut back, 1 base at V and 4 bases at J, with 8 bases in the middle. CDR1 is SGHRS and CDR2 is YFSETQ in the germline V gene. The chain's CDR3 is CASSLTGSNEKLFF. In DNA form, the CDR3 reads TGCGCCAGCAGCTTGACAGGGAGTAATGAAAAACTGTTTTTT.

V usage is TRBV6-5 and J usage is TRBJ2-7; possibly TRBD1 for D (6 bases). Germline lookup yields CDR1 MNHEY and CDR2 SVGAGI. The V end lost 2 bases, the J end lost 1 base, and 12 bases lay between the germline ends. This CDR3 spans 15 amino acids. CDR3 sequence reads: CASSYLGTQSYEQYF. In DNA form, the CDR3 reads TGTGCCAGCAGTTACCTAGGGACACAGTCCTACGAGCAGTACTTC.

This clone was detected only once. The V call is TRBV5-1, the J call TRBJ1-2; the match to TRBD1 covers 11 bases. Germline CDR1 reads SGHRS; CDR2 reads YFSETQ. The CDR3 spans 14 residues. Trimming at V came to 4 bases and at J to 6 bases, leaving 5 bases not matched to a gene. CDR3: CASSPGQGVDGYTF. For the CDR3, the DNA is TGCGCCAGCAGCCCGGGACAGGGGGTCGATGGCTACACCTTC.

This sequence joins TRBV5-1 and TRBJ2-1; TRBD2 matches 12 bases. The CDR3 covers 15 residues. Germline CDR1 is SGHRS and CDR2 is YFSETQ. Unmatched junction bases numbered 8, after V lost 6 bases and J lost 7 bases. This CDR3 reads CASNSETSGGNEQFF. CDR3 sequence (DNA): TGCGCCAGCAACTCCGAGACTAGCGGGGGAAATGAGCAGTTCTTC.

This chain connects TRBV6-6 to TRBJ1-5; the D gene is possibly TRBD1 (5 bases). Germline V gives CDR1 MNHNY, CDR2 SVGAGI (reference sequence). Trimming removed 5 bases from V and 7 bases from J, with 18 bases in between. The CDR3 extends over 15 amino acids. CDR3 in DNA: TGTGCCAGCAGTCCGGCGATGGGGGTTAGACAGCCCCAGCATTTT. Translated, it gives CASSPAMGVRQPQHF.

The chain carries TRBV7-2 and TRBJ1-1, with unresolved D. Germline V gene lookup returns CDR1 SGHTA and CDR2 FQGNSA. The CDR3 extends over 12 amino acids. The V and J ends lost 1 base and 0 bases respectively, with 0 bases between them. This CDR3 is CASSLVNTEAFF. The CDR3 nucleotides read TGTGCCAGCAGCTTAGTGAACACTGAAGCTTTCTTT.

The chain has TRBV10-3 and TRBJ1-6; TRBD1 is a possible D gene (6 bases). Germline CDR1 and CDR2: ENHRY and SYGVKD. The CDR3 spans 13 residues. Deletions cut 11 bases from V and 3 bases from J, with 11 bases between. The CDR3 here is CAGRDNYNSPLHF. The CDR3 coding sequence is TGTGCCGGCCGGGACAACTATAATTCACCCCTCCACTTT.

CDR3 DNA sequence: TGTGCCAGCAGCTTAGATAGCACGGGTGTCCAGACCCAGTACTTC. This translates into CASSLDSTGVQTQYF. This rearrangement joins TRBV11-3 to TRBJ2-5; no reliable D call. The CDR3 contains 15 residues. CDR1 and CDR2 (germline): SGHNT, YENEEA. Trimming took 0 bases from V and 6 from J, leaving 14 bases between them.

The gene calls are TRBV4-1 and TRBJ2-7, with a weak D call TRBD1 (8 bases). This CDR3 region has 14 residues. The ends were cut back, 2 bases at V and 7 bases at J, with 15 bases in the middle. Germline-derived CDR1 and CDR2 are MGHRA and YSYEKL. The CDR3 spells CASSQTGGGSEQYF. The CDR3 region has the DNA TGCGCCAGCAGCCAAACAGGGGGGGGTAGTGAGCAGTACTTC.

The chain uses TRBV15 and TRBJ2-1; 7 bases map to TRBD1. The CDR3 covers 13 residues. Unmatched junction bases numbered 7, after V lost 8 bases and J lost 6 bases. Germline CDR1 LNHNV, CDR2 YYDKDF (reference sequence). CDR3 amino acids: CATGYDRVNEQFF. The DNA of the CDR3 is TGTGCCACCGGTTACGACAGGGTCAATGAGCAGTTCTTC.

The chain carries TRBV5-4 and TRBJ2-1, with a possible D match to TRBD2 (5 bases). Trimming took off 0 bases at V and 5 bases at J, with 12 bases between the two ends. From germline, CDR1 is SGHNT and CDR2 YYREEE (reference sequence). This CDR3 contains 15 residues. The CDR3 nucleotides read TGTGCCAGCAGCTTGGAGCCAGCGGTAAACAATGAGCAGTTCTTC. Its translation: CASSLEPAVNNEQFF.

The chain uses TRBV15 and TRBJ2-7, with 7 positions matching TRBD1. With 2 bases clipped from V and 5 bases from J, the junction kept 9 bases outside the gene matches. The CDR3 sequence is 15 residues long. Germline CDR1 and CDR2: LNHNV and YYDKDF (reference sequence). The DNA for the CDR3 is TGTGCCACCAGCAGAACTCGACGGCAGGGGGACGAGCAGTACTTC. Amino acids: CATSRTRRQGDEQYF. Full variable domain (outside the CDR3, taken from reference TRBV15 and TRBJ2-7): DAMVIQNPRYQVTQFGKPVTLSCSQTLNHNVMYWYQQKSSQAPKLLFHYYDKDFNNEADTPDNFQSRRPNTSFCFLDIRSPGLGDTAMYLCATSRTRRQGDEQYFGPGTRLTVT.

The chain joins TRBV7-2 to TRBJ1-2; TRBD1 aligns across 8 bases. V lost 7 bases to trimming and J lost 6 bases; unmatched junction nucleotides: 4. CDR3 size: 12 residues. The germline gives CDR1 SGHTA, CDR2 FQGNSA. CDR3 nucleotide sequence: TGTGCCAGCACCTGGACAGGGAATGGCTACACCTTC. Residues: CASTWTGNGYTF.

For the CDR3, the DNA is TGCGCCAGCAGTAGATCCGGGACGGGTAATGAAAAACTGTTTTTT. Protein product: CASSRSGTGNEKLFF. The chain couples TRBV10-1 to TRBJ1-4, with a possible D match to TRBD1 (5 bases). The V gene lost 5 bases and the J gene lost 4 bases, with 14 bases spanning the gap. This CDR3 spans 15 amino acids. Germline loops: CDR1 WNHNN, CDR2 SYGVQD (reference sequence).

The chain has TRBV5-6 and TRBJ1-2; 8 nucleotides line up with TRBD1. Looked up from germline, CDR1 is SGHDT and CDR2 is YYEEEE. V dropped 4 bases and J dropped 5; count of bases not matched to a gene: 1. The CDR3 loop spans 12 amino acids. The CDR3 DNA reads as TGTGCCAGCAGCCAGGGGGCTTATGGCTACACCTTC. Its protein is CASSQGAYGYTF.

The chain recombines TRBV9 with TRBJ1-2; 7 bases match TRBD1. CDR3 length equals 16 residues. The germline V gene has CDR1 SGDLS and CDR2 YYNGEE. The V segment lost 4 bases and the J segment 5 bases; nucleotides outside the gene matches: 14. The CDR3 protein is CASSPFDRVSKYGYTF. CDR3 bases: TGTGCCAGCAGCCCCTTCGACAGGGTTTCGAAATATGGCTACACCTTC.

This clone is a singleton in its sample. The chain has TRBV5-1 and TRBJ1-1; 7 nucleotides align to TRBD1. The V and J ends lost 2 bases and 8 bases, in that order; junction bases with no gene match: 12. Germline V lookup: CDR1 SGHRS, CDR2 YFSETQ. The CDR3 is 15 amino acids. The CDR3 nucleotides are TGCGCCAGCAGCTTCCGACAGGGATCGGGTTACGAAGCTTTCTTT. It encodes CASSFRQGSGYEAFF.